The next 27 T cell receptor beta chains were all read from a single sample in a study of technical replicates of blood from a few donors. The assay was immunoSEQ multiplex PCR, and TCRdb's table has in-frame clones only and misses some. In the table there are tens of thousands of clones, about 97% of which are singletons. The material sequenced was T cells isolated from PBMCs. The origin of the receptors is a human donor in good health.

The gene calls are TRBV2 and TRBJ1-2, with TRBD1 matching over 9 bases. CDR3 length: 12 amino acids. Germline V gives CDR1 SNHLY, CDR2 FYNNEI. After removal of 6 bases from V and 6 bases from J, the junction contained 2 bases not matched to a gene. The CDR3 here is CASRGQGHGYTF. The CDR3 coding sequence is TGTGCCAGCAGGGGACAGGGCCATGGCTACACCTTC.

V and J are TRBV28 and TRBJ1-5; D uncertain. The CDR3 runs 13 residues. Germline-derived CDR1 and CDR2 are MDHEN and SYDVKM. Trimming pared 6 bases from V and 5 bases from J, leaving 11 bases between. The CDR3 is CASSPQVDQPQHF. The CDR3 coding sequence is TGTGCCAGCAGCCCCCAGGTTGATCAGCCCCAGCATTTT.

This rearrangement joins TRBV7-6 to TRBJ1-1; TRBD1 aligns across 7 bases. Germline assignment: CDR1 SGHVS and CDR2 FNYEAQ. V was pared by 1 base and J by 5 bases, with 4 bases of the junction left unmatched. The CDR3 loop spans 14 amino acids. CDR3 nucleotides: TGTGCCAGCAGCTTAGTCGACAGGGAGACTGAAGCTTTCTTT. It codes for CASSLVDRETEAFF.

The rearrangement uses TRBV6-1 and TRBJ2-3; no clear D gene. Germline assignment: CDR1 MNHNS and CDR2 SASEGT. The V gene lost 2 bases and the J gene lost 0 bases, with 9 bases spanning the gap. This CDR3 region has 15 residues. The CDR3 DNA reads TGTGCCAGCAGTGAATTAGCTGCTAGCACAGATACGCAGTATTTT. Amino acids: CASSELAASTDTQYF.

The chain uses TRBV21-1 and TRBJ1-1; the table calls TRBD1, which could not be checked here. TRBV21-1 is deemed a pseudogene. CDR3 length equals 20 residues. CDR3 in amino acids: CASSKVVRKGTGMSDTEAFF. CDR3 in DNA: TGTGCCAGCAGCAAAGTAGTAAGGAAAGGGACAGGGATGAGCGACACTGAAGCTTTCTTT.

This CDR3 is CASSLEAGALYEQYF. The CDR3 region has the DNA TGTGCCAGCAGCTTAGAGGCGGGGGCCCTATACGAGCAGTACTTC. The chain combines TRBV7-2 with TRBJ2-7, with a tentative D call TRBD2 (7 bases). Looked up from germline, CDR1 is SGHTA and CDR2 is FQGNSA. Trimming pared 1 base from V and 4 bases from J, leaving 14 bases between. This CDR3 has 15 residues.

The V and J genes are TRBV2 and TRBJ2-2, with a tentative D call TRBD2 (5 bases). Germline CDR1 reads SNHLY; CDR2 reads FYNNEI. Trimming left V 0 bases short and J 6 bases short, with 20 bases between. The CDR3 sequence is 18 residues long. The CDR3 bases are TGTGCCAGCAGTGAAGCGCTTTCAGGCGGGCCCATGGCCGGGGAGCTGTTTTTT. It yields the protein CASSEALSGGPMAGELFF. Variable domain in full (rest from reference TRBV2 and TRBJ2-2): EPEVTQTPSHQVTQMGQEVILRCVPISNHLYFYWYRQILGQKVEFLVSFYNNEISEKSEIFDDQFSVERPDGSNFTLKIRSTKLEDSAMYFCASSEALSGGPMAGELFFGEGSRLTVL.

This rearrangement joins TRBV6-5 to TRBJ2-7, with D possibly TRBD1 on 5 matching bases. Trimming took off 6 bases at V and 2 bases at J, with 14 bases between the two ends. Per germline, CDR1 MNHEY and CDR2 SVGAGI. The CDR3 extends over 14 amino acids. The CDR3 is CASRRADNPYEQYF. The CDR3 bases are TGTGCCAGCAGGCGCGCGGACAACCCCTACGAGCAGTACTTC.

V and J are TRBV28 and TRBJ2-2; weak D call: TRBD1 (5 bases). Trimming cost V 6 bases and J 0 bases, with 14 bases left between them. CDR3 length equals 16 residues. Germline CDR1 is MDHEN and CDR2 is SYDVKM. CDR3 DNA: TGTGCCAGCAGCACCGACAGCAACTCGAACACCGGGGAGCTGTTTTTT. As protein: CASSTDSNSNTGELFF.

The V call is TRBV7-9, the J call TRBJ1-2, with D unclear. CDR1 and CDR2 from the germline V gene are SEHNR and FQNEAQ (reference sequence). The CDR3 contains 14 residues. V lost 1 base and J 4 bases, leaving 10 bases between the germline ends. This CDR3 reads CASSLEEGGYGYTF. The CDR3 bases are TGTGCCAGCAGCTTAGAGGAGGGCGGCTATGGCTACACCTTC.

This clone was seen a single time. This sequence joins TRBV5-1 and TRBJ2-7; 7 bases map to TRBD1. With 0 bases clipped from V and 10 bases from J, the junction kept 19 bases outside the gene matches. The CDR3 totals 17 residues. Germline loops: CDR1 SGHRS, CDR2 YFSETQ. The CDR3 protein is CASSLAGTELGGIGQYF. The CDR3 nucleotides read TGCGCCAGCAGCTTGGCAGGGACAGAACTTGGTGGAATTGGTCAGTACTTC.

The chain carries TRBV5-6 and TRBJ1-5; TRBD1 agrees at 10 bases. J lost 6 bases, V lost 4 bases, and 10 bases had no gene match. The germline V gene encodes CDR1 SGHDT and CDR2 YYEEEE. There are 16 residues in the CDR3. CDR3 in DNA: TGTGCCAGCAGCGTGTCGGGACAGGGGCTATTTCAGCCCCAGCATTTT. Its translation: CASSVSGQGLFQPQHF.

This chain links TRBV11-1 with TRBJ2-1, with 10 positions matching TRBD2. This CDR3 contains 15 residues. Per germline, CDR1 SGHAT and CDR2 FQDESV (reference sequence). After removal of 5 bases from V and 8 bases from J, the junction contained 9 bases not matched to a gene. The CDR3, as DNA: TGTGCCAGCAGCCGGACCGGGACTAGCGTCGATGAGCAGTTCTTC. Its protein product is CASSRTGTSVDEQFF.

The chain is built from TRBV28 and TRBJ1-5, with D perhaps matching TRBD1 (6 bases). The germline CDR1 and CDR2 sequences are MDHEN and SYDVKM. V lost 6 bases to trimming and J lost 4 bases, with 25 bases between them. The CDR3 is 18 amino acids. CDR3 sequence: CASSTSGGLNLLNQPQHF. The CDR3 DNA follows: TGTGCCAGCAGCACTTCGGGGGGCTTAAACCTACTAAATCAGCCCCAGCATTTT.

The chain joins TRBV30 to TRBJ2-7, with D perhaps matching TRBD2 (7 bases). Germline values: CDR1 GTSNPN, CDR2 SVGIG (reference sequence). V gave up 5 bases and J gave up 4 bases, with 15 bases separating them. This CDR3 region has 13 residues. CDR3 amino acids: CAWSKGGRYEQYF. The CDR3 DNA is TGTGCCTGGTCAAAGGGGGGGCGGTACGAGCAGTACTTC.

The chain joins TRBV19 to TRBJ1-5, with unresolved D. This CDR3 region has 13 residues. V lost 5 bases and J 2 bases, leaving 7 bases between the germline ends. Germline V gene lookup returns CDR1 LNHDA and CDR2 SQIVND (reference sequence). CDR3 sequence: CASSFSGNQPQHF. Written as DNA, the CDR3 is TGTGCCAGTAGTTTCAGTGGCAATCAGCCCCAGCATTTT.

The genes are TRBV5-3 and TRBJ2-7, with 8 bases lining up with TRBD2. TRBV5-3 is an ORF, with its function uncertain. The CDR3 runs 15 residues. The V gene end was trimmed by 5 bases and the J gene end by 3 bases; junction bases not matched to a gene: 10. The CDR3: CARRYGGGGHYEQYF. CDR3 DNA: TGTGCCAGAAGGTATGGGGGCGGGGGGCACTACGAGCAGTACTTC.

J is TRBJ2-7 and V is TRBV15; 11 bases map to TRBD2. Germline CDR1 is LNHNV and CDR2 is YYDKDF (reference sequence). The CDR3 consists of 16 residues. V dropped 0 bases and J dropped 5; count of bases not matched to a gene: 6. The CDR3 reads CATSRDLASGRHEQYF. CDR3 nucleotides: TGTGCCACCAGCAGAGATCTGGCTAGCGGGAGGCACGAGCAGTACTTC.

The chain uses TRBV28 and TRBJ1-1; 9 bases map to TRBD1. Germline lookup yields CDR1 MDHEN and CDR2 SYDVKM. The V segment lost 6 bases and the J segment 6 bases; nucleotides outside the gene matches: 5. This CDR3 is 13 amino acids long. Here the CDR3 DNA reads TGTGCCAGCAGCAACAGACAGGGGGCTGAAGCTTTCTTT. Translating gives CASSNRQGAEAFF.

CDR3 DNA: TGTGCCAGCAGCCCTAGTCCGGGGGGATCCGGTAGCACCGGGGAGCTGTTTTTT. This gives the protein CASSPSPGGSGSTGELFF. This sequence joins TRBV9 and TRBJ2-2, with 7 bases fitting TRBD2. Germline lookup yields CDR1 SGDLS and CDR2 YYNGEE. This CDR3 spans 18 amino acids. The ends lost 4 bases at V and 4 bases at J; junction bases unmatched: 16.

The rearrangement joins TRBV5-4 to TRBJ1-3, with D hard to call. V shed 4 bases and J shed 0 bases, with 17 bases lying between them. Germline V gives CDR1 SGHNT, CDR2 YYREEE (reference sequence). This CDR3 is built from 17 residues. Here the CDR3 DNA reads TGTGCCAGCAGCAACATGGGAGGCGCCTTCTCTGGAAACACCATATATTTT. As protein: CASSNMGGAFSGNTIYF. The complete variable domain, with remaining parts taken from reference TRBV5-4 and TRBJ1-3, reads ETGVTQSPTHLIKTRGQQVTLRCSSQSGHNTVSWYQQALGQGPQFIFQYYREEENGRGNFPPRFSGLQFPNYSSELNVNALELDDSALYLCASSNMGGAFSGNTIYFGEGSWLTVV.

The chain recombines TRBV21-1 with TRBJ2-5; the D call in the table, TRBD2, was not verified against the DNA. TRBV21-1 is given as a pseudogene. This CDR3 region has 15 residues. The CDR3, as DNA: TGTGCCAGCAGCAAAGTCGGGGGGCCCCCAGGGACCCAGTACTTC. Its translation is CASSKVGGPPGTQYF.

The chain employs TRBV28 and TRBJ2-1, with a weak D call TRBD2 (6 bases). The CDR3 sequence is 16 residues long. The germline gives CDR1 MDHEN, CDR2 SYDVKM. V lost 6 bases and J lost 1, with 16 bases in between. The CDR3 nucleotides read TGTGCCAGCAGCCTCCCCGGTAGCGGTTCCTACAATGAGCAGTTCTTC. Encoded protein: CASSLPGSGSYNEQFF.

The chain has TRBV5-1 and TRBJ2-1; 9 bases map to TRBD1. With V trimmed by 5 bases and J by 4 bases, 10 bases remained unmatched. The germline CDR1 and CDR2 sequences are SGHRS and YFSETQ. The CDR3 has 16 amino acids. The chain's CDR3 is CASRTNTGGLYNEQFF. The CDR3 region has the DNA TGCGCCAGCAGGACCAATACAGGGGGCCTTTACAATGAGCAGTTCTTC.

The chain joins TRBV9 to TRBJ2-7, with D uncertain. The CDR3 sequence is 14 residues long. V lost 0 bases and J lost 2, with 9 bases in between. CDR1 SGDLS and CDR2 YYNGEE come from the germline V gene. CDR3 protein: CASSVERSPYEQYF. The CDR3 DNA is TGTGCCAGCAGCGTAGAACGAAGCCCCTACGAGCAGTACTTC.

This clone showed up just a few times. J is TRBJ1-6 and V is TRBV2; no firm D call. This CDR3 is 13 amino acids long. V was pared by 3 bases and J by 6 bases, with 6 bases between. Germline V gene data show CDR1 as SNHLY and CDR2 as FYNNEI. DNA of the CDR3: TGTGCCAGCAGTGAGGAGGGTAATTCACCCCTCCACTTT. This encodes CASSEEGNSPLHF. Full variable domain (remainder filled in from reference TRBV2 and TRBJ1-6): EPEVTQTPSHQVTQMGQEVILRCVPISNHLYFYWYRQILGQKVEFLVSFYNNEISEKSEIFDDQFSVERPDGSNFTLKIRSTKLEDSAMYFCASSEEGNSPLHFGNGTRLTVT.

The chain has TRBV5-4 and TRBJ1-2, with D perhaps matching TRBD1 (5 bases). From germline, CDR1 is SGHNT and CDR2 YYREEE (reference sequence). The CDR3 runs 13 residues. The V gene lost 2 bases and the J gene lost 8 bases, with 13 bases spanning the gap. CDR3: CASSFGGAEGYTF. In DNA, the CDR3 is TGTGCCAGCAGCTTTGGAGGGGCCGAGGGCTACACCTTC.